This TCR beta chain was documented in a study of cytomegalovirus exposure and HLA in healthy donors. The CDR3 consists of 12 residues. V was cut by 9 bases and J by 2 bases, with 9 bases left in between. Looked up from germline, CDR1 is LGHNT and CDR2 is FRNRAP. PCR amplification relied on 60 Vbeta primers (plus 13 Jbeta primers). Assay: immunoSEQ multiplex PCR; the TCRdb copy retains only in-frame clones and omits some. The top ten hold approximately 4.8% of the sample, which has fewer than 250,000 clones, about four fifths seen once. The sample taken for sequencing was PBMCs. This TCR was recovered from a man aged 25-45 years in good health and CMV-seropositive. The chain carries TRBV12-5 and TRBJ2-3; a weak D match, TRBD2 (5 bases). CDR3: CASAGITDTQYF. As DNA, the CDR3 is TGTGCTAGCGCCGGGATCACAGATACGCAGTATTTT.